This entry lists 23 T cell receptor beta chains sequenced from one sample in a study of T cell repertoires in cytomegalovirus infection. Each CDR3 protein gets one entry after TCRdb re-called the reads with MiXCR. The sample lists approximately 320,000 distinct CDR3 sequences; over 7.5% were seen once. Sample: PBMCs. The receptors shown here come from a human donor in good health (CMV status not recorded). Some clones in this sample may be carry-over from other donors' samples.

This clonotype was seen repeatedly, ten times or more. The chain couples TRBV7-2 to TRBJ1-4; TRBD1 is a possible D gene (5 bases). The V end lost 4 bases, the J end lost 5 bases, and 17 bases lay between the germline ends. The CDR3 is 16 amino acids. The V gene's germline CDR1 is SGHTA and CDR2 FQGNSA. CDR3 DNA: TGTGCCAGCAGCTCGCTACCTGGTTGGGGGAATGAAAAACTGTTTTTT. Translated, it gives CASSSLPGWGNEKLFF. The full variable domain, with the rest looked up from reference TRBV7-2 and TRBJ1-4, is GAGVSQSPSNKVTEKGKDVELRCDPISGHTALYWYRQSLGQGLEFLIYFQGNSAPDKSGLPSDRFSAERTGGSVSTLTIQRTQQEDSAVYLCASSSLPGWGNEKLFFGSGTQLSVL.

The chain links TRBV30 to TRBJ1-2; D not resolved. The germline CDR1 and CDR2 sequences are GTSNPN and SVGIG (reference sequence). V lost 0 bases to trimming and J lost 1 base, with 9 bases between them. The CDR3 is 14 residues long. CDR3 DNA: TGTGCCTGGAGTGTACGTCAGAATAACTATGGCTACACCTTC. It codes for CAWSVRQNNYGYTF. Using reference TRBV30 and TRBJ1-2 for the parts outside the CDR3, the full variable domain is SQTIHQWPATLVQPVGSPLSLECTVEGTSNPNLYWYRQAAGRGLQLLFYSVGIGQISSEVPQNLSASRPQDRQFILSSKKLLLSDSGFYLCAWSVRQNNYGYTFGSGTRLTVV.

This clonotype appeared a few times. The chain uses TRBV12-3 or TRBV12-4 and TRBJ2-2; 10 positions agree with TRBD1. The CDR3 extends over 14 amino acids. The J segment lost 6 bases and the V segment lost 9 bases, leaving 7 bases of the junction unmatched. CDR3 coding DNA: TGTGCCAGTGACAGGGGGCGGACATCCGGGGAGCTGTTTTTT. Translation gives CASDRGRTSGELFF.

In regard to this clonotype: Its ends do not fully match the called genes, so a read error is possible. This chain uses TRBV7-3 with TRBJ2-2; unclear D gene. Per germline, CDR1 SGHTA and CDR2 FQGTGA. This CDR3 contains 16 residues. This CDR3 is CASSSWALANIGELFF. CDR3 nucleotides: TGTGCCAGCAGCTCCTGGGCGCTGGCGAACATCGGGGAGCTGTTTTTT.

This clonotype was observed at least ten times. This chain uses TRBV25-1 with TRBJ2-7; 9 bases line up with TRBD1. V was pared by 4 bases and J by 6 bases, with 7 bases of the junction left unmatched. From germline, CDR1 is MGHDK and CDR2 SYGVNS. This CDR3 region has 14 residues. The CDR3 sequence is CASSGSGTGREQYF. The CDR3 nucleotides read TGTGCCAGCAGTGGATCAGGGACAGGGCGCGAGCAGTACTTC.

The table lists this clonotype with many counts. The J gene is TRBJ2-7, the V gene TRBV7-2; D remains ambiguous. CDR1 SGHTA and CDR2 FQGNSA come from the germline V gene. V was pared by 2 bases and J by 7 bases, with 15 bases between. The length of the CDR3 is 14 residues. The CDR3 DNA sequence: TGTGCCAGCAGCTTATACAGAGATCAAAGAGAGCAGTACTTC. Encoded protein: CASSLYRDQREQYF.

This chain's CDR3 is CASSFGLGVTDTQYF. The DNA for the CDR3 is TGTGCCAGCAGCTTTGGACTGGGCGTCACAGATACGCAGTATTTT. The V call is TRBV7-9, the J call TRBJ2-3; D is possibly TRBD2 (5 bases). This CDR3 contains 15 residues. Germline V gene sequence: CDR1 SEHNR, CDR2 FQNEAQ (reference sequence). The V end was cut by 3 bases, the J end by 2 bases, with 12 bases between.

This clonotype was seen at least ten times. The rearrangement uses TRBV6-2 or TRBV6-3 and TRBJ2-7; 11 nucleotides align to TRBD2. J lost 3 bases, V lost 2 bases, and 3 bases had no gene match. The CDR3 spans 15 residues. Germline-derived CDR1 and CDR2 are MNHEY and SVGEGT. CDR3 protein: CASSYKGLAVYEQYF. The CDR3 DNA reads TGTGCCAGCAGTTACAAGGGACTAGCGGTCTACGAGCAGTACTTC.

V gene TRBV7-8 combines with J gene TRBJ1-1; TRBD1 might be the D (5 bases). Germline V gene sequence: CDR1 SGHVS, CDR2 FQNEAQ. The CDR3 consists of 15 residues. V shed 3 bases and J shed 1 base, with 12 bases lying between them. Written as DNA, the CDR3 is TGTGCCAGCAGCTTTAGGAGGGGCGAGAACACTGAAGCTTTCTTT. This sequence encodes CASSFRRGENTEAFF.

This clonotype was observed many times. The rearrangement links TRBV4-2 to TRBJ2-7, with 8 bases fitting TRBD1. The CDR3 is 15 amino acids. Germline V lookup: CDR1 LGHNA, CDR2 YNFKEQ. V lost 3 bases, J lost 5 bases, and 9 bases stayed unmatched. DNA of the CDR3: TGTGCCAGCAGCCACCCCGGGGACAGGACGGACGAGCAGTACTTC. Protein sequence: CASSHPGDRTDEQYF.

The chain uses TRBV20-1 and TRBJ2-1; 8 positions agree with TRBD2. The ends lost 3 bases at V and 4 bases at J; junction bases unmatched: 5. The CDR3 spans 14 residues. Germline V gives CDR1 DFQATT, CDR2 SNEGSKA (reference sequence). In DNA, the CDR3 is TGCAGTGCTAGTTCTAGCGGGTTATACAATGAGCAGTTCTTC. Protein sequence: CSASSSGLYNEQFF.

This clonotype was seen ten or more times. The CDR3: CSAWDLAGGTYEQYF. The DNA of the CDR3 is TGCAGTGCTTGGGATCTAGCGGGGGGGACCTACGAGCAGTACTTC. The chain carries TRBV20-1 and TRBJ2-7; 12 positions match TRBD2. V trimming: 5 bases; J trimming: 2 bases; junction bases outside the gene matches: 7. Germline-derived CDR1 and CDR2 are DFQATT and SNEGSKA (reference sequence). This CDR3 contains 15 residues.

In this sample, this clonotype turned up a few times. The chain carries TRBV9 and TRBJ1-2, with unresolved D. The CDR3 has 13 amino acids. V gave up 0 bases and J gave up 3 bases, with 6 bases separating them. Germline V gene sequence: CDR1 SGDLS, CDR2 YYNGEE. The chain's CDR3 is CASSVAPDYGYTF. In DNA, the CDR3 is TGTGCCAGCAGCGTAGCTCCAGACTATGGCTACACCTTC.

The genes are TRBV6-6 and TRBJ1-2; D remains unclear. This CDR3 region has 13 residues. Trimming removed 6 bases at V and 4 bases at J, with 12 bases between. The germline CDR1 and CDR2 sequences are MNHNY and SVGAGI (reference sequence). The CDR3 region has the DNA TGTGCCAGCAGGCGTGACGACACCTATGGCTACACCTTC. Translating gives CASRRDDTYGYTF.

This clonotype appeared a few times. The rearrangement joins TRBV4-1 to TRBJ1-2, with D perhaps TRBD1 (5 bases). The CDR3 is made up of 14 amino acids. The V and J ends lost 1 base and 2 bases respectively, with 8 bases between them. Germline V lookup: CDR1 MGHRA, CDR2 YSYEKL. CDR3 loop: CASSQVPGNYGYTF. For the CDR3, the DNA is TGCGCCAGCAGCCAAGTCCCAGGGAACTATGGCTACACCTTC.

There are a few counts of this clonotype. The chain links TRBV20-1 to TRBJ2-7, with TRBD1 matching over 8 bases. The CDR3 runs 14 residues. With 5 bases clipped from V and 0 bases from J, the junction kept 6 bases outside the gene matches. Germline lookup yields CDR1 DFQATT and CDR2 SNEGSKA (reference sequence). This CDR3 is CSASGQVPSYEQYF. DNA for the CDR3: TGCAGTGCTTCGGGACAGGTACCCTCCTACGAGCAGTACTTC.

Ten or more counts support this clonotype. The V gene is TRBV7-2, the J gene TRBJ2-7; 10 positions match TRBD2. J gave up 5 bases and V 6 bases, and 7 bases lay outside the gene matches. Per the germline V gene, CDR1 is SGHTA and CDR2 is FQGNSA. The CDR3 length is 14 residues. The CDR3 sequence is CASSPSGSAHEQYF. CDR3 nucleotide sequence: TGTGCCAGCAGTCCTAGCGGGAGCGCGCACGAGCAGTACTTC.

This clonotype was recorded at least ten times. This rearrangement joins TRBV7-9 to TRBJ1-5; 7 bases map to TRBD1. Per germline, CDR1 SEHNR and CDR2 FQNEAQ (reference sequence). V lost 5 bases, J lost 4 bases, and 2 bases stayed unmatched. The CDR3 extends over 13 amino acids. This CDR3 reads CASSRGQNQPQHF. The CDR3 DNA sequence: TGTGCCAGCAGCCGGGGACAGAATCAGCCCCAGCATTTT.

This clonotype was seen at least ten times. The chain is built from TRBV7-9 and TRBJ2-7, with TRBD2 identical over 14 bases. Germline CDR1 SEHNR, CDR2 FQNEAQ (reference sequence). The junction had 3 bases not matched to a gene; V was cut back by 5 bases and J by 6 bases. This CDR3 has 14 amino acids. CDR3 loop: CASSLTSGRGEQYF. DNA of the CDR3: TGTGCCAGCAGCCTGACTAGCGGGAGGGGCGAGCAGTACTTC.

A few counts support this clonotype. The J gene is TRBJ2-7, the V gene TRBV29-1; D might be TRBD1 (6 bases). Trimming cost V 5 bases and J 0 bases, with 8 bases left between them. Looked up from germline, CDR1 is SQVTM and CDR2 is ANQGSEA. The CDR3 covers 12 residues. CDR3 bases: TGCAGCGTTAGGACAGACTCCTACGAGCAGTACTTC. This gives the protein CSVRTDSYEQYF.

Remarks on this clonotype: A much bigger clone sits one base away, suggesting this may be a read error. The J gene is TRBJ2-3, the V gene TRBV12-3 or TRBV12-4; a weak D match, TRBD1 (7 bases). The CDR3 runs to 15 residues. The V and J ends lost 11 bases and 2 bases respectively, with 20 bases between them. Here the CDR3 DNA reads TGTGCCGGCATTCCGGGACAGCGGGTCACAGATACGCAGTATTTT. Translation: CAGIPGQRVTDTQYF.

The chain combines TRBV12-5 with TRBJ2-5; TRBD2 matches 9 bases. V trimming: 3 bases; J trimming: 4 bases; junction bases outside the gene matches: 3. The germline gives CDR1 LGHNT, CDR2 FRNRAP. The CDR3 contains 14 residues. The CDR3 protein is CASGFSAGGETQYF. The CDR3 nucleotides are TGTGCTAGTGGTTTTTCAGCGGGAGGAGAGACCCAGTACTTC.

This clonotype was observed a few times. The J gene is TRBJ1-2, the V gene TRBV4-1; 7 bases are a match to TRBD1. V lost 0 bases and J lost 1; bases outside the gene matches: 14. Per the germline V gene, CDR1 is MGHRA and CDR2 is YSYEKL. The CDR3 totals 19 residues. CDR3 DNA: TGCGCCAGCAGCCAAGAATCGGACAGGTCAAGGCTCATTAACTATGGCTACACCTTC. It translates to CASSQESDRSRLINYGYTF.